Below, 23 T cell receptor beta chains from the same sample are listed, as sequenced in a study of T cell responses to AZD1222 COVID-19 vaccine (dated by TCRdb to the early 2020s). Libraries came from the immunoSEQ multiplex PCR assay. TCRdb limited this immuneACCESS table to in-frame rearrangements with V and J called. A share of clones is missing; checked studies link under half to unresolved V genes, and the rest is unexplained. A total of 180,000 or so clones appear in this sample, 90% to 95% of them only once. The ten largest clonotypes hold around 1.3% of the sample. The sample's time point label is to be understood as: about 28 days (+/-7) after the second vaccine dose. The sample in question was peripheral blood, obtained 28 days after the second AZD1222 dose. The receptor set was obtained from an adult who received the AZD1222 COVID-19 vaccine.

This chain uses TRBV28 with TRBJ1-3; no firm D call. Looked up from germline, CDR1 is MDHEN and CDR2 is SYDVKM. The CDR3 totals 15 residues. The V and J ends lost 8 bases and 2 bases respectively, with 16 bases between them. This CDR3 reads CASGPGDTAGNTIYF. CDR3 bases: TGTGCCAGCGGTCCAGGCGATACTGCTGGAAACACCATATATTTT.

The J gene is TRBJ2-5, the V gene TRBV19; TRBD1 aligns across 8 bases. Germline trimming cut 3 bases from V and 4 bases from J; bases unmatched to any gene: 4. This CDR3 region has 14 residues. Germline values: CDR1 LNHDA, CDR2 SQIVND (reference sequence). The CDR3 bases are TGTGCCAGTAGTATCTCCAGGGGGCGAGAGACCCAGTACTTC. Encoded protein: CASSISRGRETQYF.

J is TRBJ2-7 and V is TRBV11-2; 9 nucleotides agree with TRBD1. The CDR3 spans 14 residues. From germline, CDR1 is SGHAT and CDR2 FQNNGV. With V trimmed by 5 bases and J by 12 bases, 14 bases remained unmatched. The CDR3 sequence is CASSTLTGTGFLYF. CDR3 in DNA: TGTGCCAGCAGCACCTTAACCGGGACAGGGTTCCTGTACTTC.

This chain joins TRBV27 and TRBJ1-1; D call uncertain. This CDR3 contains 13 residues. Trimming shortened V by 4 bases and J by 5 bases, and 11 bases separated the two germline ends. In germline, CDR1 is MNHEY, CDR2 SMNVEV (reference sequence). CDR3 in DNA: TGTGCCAGCAGTTCCCGGGAGGGTACTGAAGCTTTCTTT. It codes for CASSSREGTEAFF.

The chain is built from TRBV27 and TRBJ2-2, with 14 bases aligning to TRBD2. Trimming removed 3 bases from V and 8 bases from J; junction bases left unmatched: 5. Germline V gene data show CDR1 as MNHEY and CDR2 as SMNVEV (reference sequence). The CDR3 runs 16 residues. DNA of the CDR3: TGTGCCAGCAGTTTTTGGGGACTAGCGGGAGCTGGGGAGCTGTTTTTT. It yields the protein CASSFWGLAGAGELFF.

The V gene is TRBV27, the J gene TRBJ2-7; D possibly uses TRBD1 or TRBD2 (5 bases each). This CDR3 has 15 residues. Trimming stripped 0 bases from V and 3 bases from J, with 12 bases between. The germline V gene encodes CDR1 MNHEY and CDR2 SMNVEV (reference sequence). The CDR3 DNA reads as TGTGCCAGCAGTTTATCGTGGGGACGGGACTACGAGCAGTACTTC. Amino acids: CASSLSWGRDYEQYF.

The gene calls are TRBV5-1 and TRBJ1-1; D gene unclear. The CDR3 is 14 amino acids. Trimming pared 3 bases from V and 0 bases from J, leaving 9 bases between. The germline V gene encodes CDR1 SGHRS and CDR2 YFSETQ. This CDR3 reads CASSSRDLNTEAFF. CDR3 nucleotide sequence: TGCGCCAGCAGCTCGAGGGATCTGAACACTGAAGCTTTCTTT.

The chain has TRBV7-2 and TRBJ2-2; TRBD2 aligns across 12 bases. Losses at the gene ends were 1 base for V and 5 bases for J; bases not matched to a gene: 8. Germline CDR1 is SGHTA and CDR2 is FQGNSA. CDR3 length equals 18 residues. The CDR3 DNA reads as TGTGCCAGCAGCTTAGGCGTGTTCCTAGCGGGGGGGACCGGGGAGCTGTTTTTT. It is translated as CASSLGVFLAGGTGELFF.

The rearrangement links TRBV5-1 to TRBJ2-7; 13 positions agree with TRBD2. The J segment lost 8 bases and the V segment lost 0 bases, leaving 14 bases of the junction unmatched. CDR1 SGHRS and CDR2 YFSETQ come from the germline V gene. The CDR3 runs 18 residues. The CDR3 protein is CASSLAQGLAGSARKQYF. CDR3 nucleotides: TGCGCCAGCAGCTTGGCCCAGGGACTAGCGGGATCAGCCCGAAAGCAGTACTTC.

V usage is TRBV10-3 and J usage is TRBJ2-2, with D possibly matching TRBD2 (6 bases). The CDR3 consists of 14 residues. V lost 4 bases, J lost 7 bases, and 13 bases lay in between. Germline V gene sequence: CDR1 ENHRY, CDR2 SYGVKD. The CDR3 loop reads CAISGVGAGGELFF. CDR3 DNA: TGTGCCATCAGTGGAGTGGGAGCGGGCGGGGAGCTGTTTTTT.

The chain combines TRBV9 with TRBJ2-7; D may be TRBD1 or TRBD2 (6 bases each). Deletions cut 4 bases from V and 6 bases from J, with 17 bases between. CDR3 length: 14 amino acids. Germline V lookup: CDR1 SGDLS, CDR2 YYNGEE. This CDR3 reads CASSLGTRGLEQYF. The CDR3 nucleotides read TGTGCCAGCAGCCTAGGGACCCGGGGGCTCGAGCAGTACTTC. Combining the CDR3 with reference TRBV9 and TRBJ2-7 gives the whole variable domain DSGVTQTPKHLITATGQRVTLRCSPRSGDLSVYWYQQSLDQGLQFLIQYYNGEERAKGNILERFSAQQFPDLHSELNLSSLELGDSALYFCASSLGTRGLEQYFGPGTRLTVT.

This chain connects TRBV3-1 (or the pseudogene TRBV3-2) to TRBJ2-5, with TRBD2 matching over 7 bases. Germline loops: CDR1 LGHDT, CDR2 YNNKEL (reference sequence). CDR3 length equals 15 residues. Trimming cost V 6 bases and J 4 bases; bases outside gene matches: 11. Here the CDR3 reads CASSLGGGFSETQYF. The CDR3 region has the DNA TGTGCCAGCAGTTTGGGCGGGGGTTTTTCAGAGACCCAGTACTTC.

The chain is built from TRBV12-3 or TRBV12-4 and TRBJ2-3, with D perhaps given as TRBD1 or TRBD2 (6 bases each). Trimming stripped 3 bases from V and 6 bases from J, with 10 bases between. This CDR3 contains 13 residues. Here the CDR3 DNA reads TGTGCCAGCAGTTTCGGGGGCCCCGATACGCAGTATTTT. Its protein product is CASSFGGPDTQYF.

This chain connects TRBV11-2 to TRBJ2-7; 12 nucleotides agree with TRBD2. V was clipped by 6 bases and J by 5 bases; unmatched bases: 11. This CDR3 has 16 amino acids. Germline V gives CDR1 SGHAT, CDR2 FQNNGV. This CDR3 is CASSLTSGSSRNEQYF. Written as DNA, the CDR3 is TGTGCCAGCAGTTTGACTAGCGGGAGTAGCAGGAACGAGCAGTACTTC.

The CDR3 DNA reads TGTGCCAGTAGTATACGACAGGGGTCAGATACGCAGTATTTT. Protein product: CASSIRQGSDTQYF. The chain combines TRBV19 with TRBJ2-3, with 8 bases aligning to TRBD1. Germline V lookup: CDR1 LNHDA, CDR2 SQIVND (reference sequence). J lost 4 bases, V lost 2 bases, and 2 bases had no gene match. The CDR3 is made up of 14 amino acids.

This chain connects TRBV12-3 or TRBV12-4 to TRBJ2-1, with 7 positions matching TRBD1. The CDR3 extends over 13 amino acids. The junction had 5 bases not matched to a gene; V was cut back by 6 bases and J by 6 bases. DNA of the CDR3: TGTGCCAGCAGCCCCGACAGGGTCAATGAGCAGTTCTTC. Its protein product is CASSPDRVNEQFF.

CDR3 sequence: CASSLDLRDNEQFF. The CDR3 DNA is TGCGCCAGCAGCTTGGACTTGAGAGACAATGAGCAGTTCTTC. The rearrangement joins TRBV5-1 to TRBJ2-1; the D is unclear. V was cut by 0 bases and J by 5 bases, with 9 bases left in between. The CDR3 is 14 residues long. Looked up from germline, CDR1 is SGHRS and CDR2 is YFSETQ.

The rearrangement uses TRBV6-5 and TRBJ1-2; D unclear. Germline values: CDR1 MNHEY, CDR2 SVGAGI. Deletions cut 2 bases from V and 0 bases from J, with 4 bases between. The CDR3 consists of 13 residues. CDR3 protein: CASSYAPNYGYTF. The CDR3 nucleotides are TGTGCCAGCAGTTACGCTCCTAACTATGGCTACACCTTC.

With respect to this clone: The missing conserved phenylalanine or tryptophan at the end of this CDR3 makes a read error likely. The chain carries TRBV7-2 and TRBJ1-4; 8 bases are shared with TRBD1. In germline, CDR1 is SGHTA, CDR2 FQGNSA. The V and J ends lost 1 base and 7 bases, in that order; junction bases with no gene match: 8. The CDR3 totals 16 residues. The CDR3 here is CASSLEARGRLEKLFL. The CDR3 DNA reads as TGTGCCAGCAGCTTAGAAGCCAGGGGGCGTCTTGAAAAACTGTTTTTG.

The CDR3 coding sequence is TGTGCCAGTACCATTCCCCCGAACACTGAAGCTTTCTTT. It translates to CASTIPPNTEAFF. This chain joins TRBV19 and TRBJ1-1, with D unresolved. Germline-derived CDR1 and CDR2 are LNHDA and SQIVND (reference sequence). The CDR3 runs to 13 residues. Trimming shortened V by 7 bases and J by 1 base, and 10 bases separated the two germline ends.

The CDR3 DNA is TGTGCCAGCAGTTTTTCGATCGGCGAGCAGTACTTC. As protein: CASSFSIGEQYF. This chain uses TRBV12-3 or TRBV12-4 with TRBJ2-7; D remains unclear. With 3 bases removed from V and 6 bases from J, the gap between germline ends came to 9 bases. CDR3 length equals 12 residues.

The CDR3 here is CASSQPTGTGYEQYF. The CDR3 region has the DNA TGTGCCAGCAGTCAACCAACCGGGACCGGTTACGAGCAGTACTTC. The chain carries TRBV28 and TRBJ2-7; D is tentatively TRBD1 or TRBD2 (5 bases each). Germline CDR1 reads MDHEN; CDR2 reads SYDVKM. This CDR3 has 15 residues. V was shortened by 5 bases and J by 4 bases, with 18 bases between the two germline ends.

The DNA of the CDR3 is TGTGCCAGCAGGCGGGACACCTTGAACACTGAAGCTTTCTTT. It yields the protein CASRRDTLNTEAFF. The rearrangement links TRBV28 to TRBJ1-1; TRBD1 might be the D (6 bases). CDR1 MDHEN and CDR2 SYDVKM come from the germline V gene. The length of the CDR3 is 14 residues. The germline V and J ends were trimmed by 6 bases and 0 bases, with 11 bases remaining between them.